A selection of T cell receptor beta chains follows, all from one sample in a study of OX40 agonist ivuxolimab in advanced cancers. Using immunoSEQ multiplex PCR, the repertoire was profiled, and TCRdb retains in-frame clones only, with some absent. This sample has 73,000 or so clones, with around 86% found just once. This sample comprised CD4+ or CD8+ T cells sorted from blood, obtained in a trial of the OX40 agonist ivuxolimab. The receptors come from an adult with an advanced solid tumor such as melanoma, head and neck, liver or kidney cancer. Each CDR3 is given with its conserved first and last residue. Each record gives: clone size, V gene, J gene, D gene, CDR3 protein, CDR3 DNA. D genes are given only for firm matches. Some rows mark clone size as missing; the rest say once, few, many or name a class of expanded clone.

>NA|TRBV6-5|TRBJ2-5|TRBD2
CASSETSGKETQYF
TGTGCCAGCAGTGAGACTAGCGGGAAAGAGACCCAGTACTTC
>NA|TRBV25-1|TRBJ1-2|NA
CASRADSYGYTF
TGTGCCAGCAGAGCTGACAGTTATGGCTACACCTTC
>NA|TRBV30|TRBJ2-3|TRBD2
CAWSRLAGGTDTQYF
TGTGCCTGGAGTCGACTAGCGGGAGGCACAGATACGCAGTATTTT
>NA|TRBV11-2|TRBJ1-3|TRBD1
CASSRGQGLSGNTIYF
TGTGCCAGCAGCCGCGGACAGGGGCTCTCTGGAAACACCATATATTTT
>NA|TRBV28|TRBJ2-7|NA
CASSPYRGSSYEQYF
TGTGCCAGCAGTCCCTACAGAGGGAGCTCCTACGAGCAGTACTTC
>NA|TRBV5-6|TRBJ1-4|NA
CASSPGTDEKLFF
TGTGCCAGCAGCCCTGGGACGGATGAAAAACTGTTTTTT
>once|TRBV7-8|TRBJ2-5|NA
CAIRGRYQETQYF
TGTGCCATCAGGGGACGGTACCAAGAGACCCAGTACTTC
>NA|TRBV21-1|TRBJ2-1|NA
CASSKDGGTYNEQFF
TGTGCCAGCAGCAAGGACGGGGGGACCTACAATGAGCAGTTCTTC
>NA|TRBV11-1|TRBJ1-1|TRBD1
CASRRHGQGGDVTEAFF
TGTGCCAGCAGGCGACACGGACAGGGAGGTGATGTGACTGAAGCTTTCTTT
>NA|TRBV7-9|TRBJ2-5|TRBD2
CASSLALAGRKETQYF
TGTGCCAGCAGCTTAGCTCTAGCGGGCCGAAAAGAGACCCAGTACTTC
>NA|TRBV18|TRBJ2-7|TRBD1
CASSSSGTGGYEQYF
TGTGCCAGCTCGTCATCCGGGACAGGGGGCTACGAGCAGTACTTC
>NA|TRBV30|TRBJ2-4|TRBD1
CAWSFGQGNIQYF
TGTGCCTGGAGTTTTGGACAGGGGAACATTCAGTACTTC
>NA|TRBV5-1|TRBJ1-1|NA
CASSLTSQTEAFF
TGCGCCAGCAGCTTGACATCCCAGACTGAAGCTTTCTTT
>NA|TRBV11-1|TRBJ1-3|TRBD1
CASSLGQGAKNTIYF
TGTGCCAGCAGCCTGGGACAGGGGGCGAAAAACACCATATATTTT
>once|TRBV7-9|TRBJ1-1|TRBD1
CASSLGRRQGASEAFF
TGTGCCAGCAGCTTAGGTCGGCGACAGGGGGCGAGTGAAGCTTTCTTT
>NA|TRBV27|TRBJ2-7|TRBD1
CASSHRTGWKSEQYF
TGTGCCAGCAGTCACCGGACAGGGTGGAAATCCGAGCAGTACTTC
>NA|TRBV18|TRBJ1-2|NA
CASSPRDKPANYGYTF
TGTGCCAGCTCACCACGTGACAAACCAGCTAACTATGGCTACACCTTC
>NA|TRBV9|TRBJ2-5|TRBD2
CASSVATGLAGAARGETQYF
TGTGCCAGCAGCGTAGCGACCGGACTAGCGGGAGCGGCTCGGGGCGAGACCCAGTACTTC
>NA|TRBV4-1|TRBJ2-1|NA
CASSQDWEGPREQFF
TGCGCCAGCAGCCAAGATTGGGAAGGGCCCAGGGAGCAGTTCTTC
>few|TRBV6-1|TRBJ1-5|TRBD1
CASSVQGRKHF
TGTGCCAGCAGTGTACAGGGGCGCAAGCATTTT
>NA|TRBV7-6|TRBJ2-7|NA
CASSPPGYGYEQYF
TGTGCCAGCAGTCCTCCTGGTTACGGCTACGAGCAGTACTTC
>NA|TRBV27|TRBJ1-2|TRBD1
CASANNIGTGGNGYTF
TGTGCCAGCGCTAACAATATCGGGACAGGGGGAAATGGCTACACCTTC
>NA|TRBV6-6|TRBJ2-7|TRBD1
CASMTSGTGGYEQYF
TGTGCCAGCATGACCTCCGGGACAGGGGGCTACGAGCAGTACTTC
>NA|TRBV6-6|TRBJ2-7|NA
CASSYGQSSYEQYF
TGTGCCAGCAGTTACGGCCAGAGCTCCTACGAGCAGTACTTC
>NA|TRBV6-5|TRBJ1-5|TRBD1
CASSYSQGAQPQHF
TGTGCCAGCAGTTACTCGCAGGGGGCTCAGCCCCAGCATTTT
>NA|TRBV30|TRBJ2-1|NA
CAWSRGRSSYNEQFF
TGTGCCTGGAGTAGAGGAAGGAGCTCCTACAATGAGCAGTTCTTC
>few|TRBV5-8|TRBJ1-1|NA
CASSLARGGAFF
TGTGCCAGCAGCTTGGCTCGGGGGGGAGCTTTCTTT
>NA|TRBV4-1|TRBJ2-6|NA
CASSQDRSGANVLTF
TGCGCCAGCAGCCAAGACCGCTCTGGGGCCAACGTCCTGACTTTC
>NA|TRBV9|TRBJ2-7|TRBD1
CAWWDRAYEQYF
TGTGCCTGGTGGGACAGGGCCTACGAGCAGTACTTC
>NA|TRBV6-5|TRBJ2-5|NA
CASGPPTSRETQYF
TGTGCCAGCGGTCCGCCGACCTCTAGAGAGACCCAGTACTTC
>NA|TRBV30|TRBJ2-3|TRBD2
CAWSLPSGGLVIADTQYF
TGTGCCTGGAGTCTCCCTAGCGGGGGCCTTGTTATCGCAGATACGCAGTATTTT
>NA|TRBV29-1|TRBJ1-2|NA
CSGRTLGGYTF
TGCAGCGGGCGGACATTGGGGGGCTACACCTTC
>few|TRBV11-3|TRBJ2-7|NA
CASSLEGGQKQYF
TGTGCCAGCAGCTTAGAGGGCGGTCAGAAGCAGTACTTC
>NA|TRBV28|TRBJ2-2|TRBD1
CASSTQGTGELFF
TGTGCCAGCAGCACACAGGGGACCGGGGAGCTGTTTTTT
>NA|TRBV6-5|TRBJ2-7|NA
CASSYNGPSYDGQYF
TGTGCCAGCAGTTACAATGGACCGAGCTACGACGGGCAGTACTTC
>NA|TRBV19|TRBJ1-2|NA
CASSPTGGSYGYTF
TGTGCCAGTAGTCCCACGGGGGGAAGCTATGGCTACACCTTC
>NA|TRBV28|TRBJ1-1|TRBD1
CASVTGVSEAFF
TGTGCCAGCGTTACAGGGGTGTCTGAAGCTTTCTTT
>NA|TRBV18|TRBJ1-1|TRBD1
CASSPPTGPNTEAFF
TGTGCCAGCTCACCACCGACAGGGCCCAACACTGAAGCTTTCTTT
>NA|TRBV28|TRBJ2-2|TRBD2
CASWRELTGELFF
TGTGCCAGCTGGCGGGAGCTCACCGGGGAGCTGTTTTTT
>NA|TRBV5-1|TRBJ2-2|NA
CASSSLIRTDGELFF
TGCGCCAGCAGCTCACTTATCAGGACCGACGGGGAGCTGTTTTTT
>NA|TRBV28|TRBJ1-5|NA
CASSFKGFGNQPQHF
TGTGCCAGCAGTTTCAAGGGGTTTGGCAATCAGCCCCAGCATTTT
>NA|TRBV30|TRBJ2-5|NA
CAAGLQETQYF
TGTGCCGCCGGGTTACAAGAGACCCAGTACTTC
>once|TRBV7-2|TRBJ1-6|TRBD1
CASSPQVGTGGNSPLHF
TGTGCCAGCAGCCCACAAGTCGGGACAGGGGGGAATTCACCCCTCCACTTT
>NA|TRBV19|TRBJ1-3|NA
CASSMKLDPTRGNTIYF
TGTGCCAGTAGTATGAAATTGGACCCTACGAGGGGAAACACCATATATTTT
>NA|TRBV7-8|TRBJ2-5|TRBD1
CASRQTGEETQYF
TGTGCCAGCAGACAAACAGGGGAGGAGACCCAGTACTTC
>NA|TRBV6-1|TRBJ1-4|NA
CASTRSFQANEKLFF
TGTGCCAGCACTCGGAGCTTCCAGGCTAATGAAAAACTGTTTTTT
>NA|TRBV14|TRBJ1-3|NA
CASSPYSGNTIYF
TGTGCCAGCAGCCCTTACTCTGGAAACACCATATATTTT
>NA|TRBV9|TRBJ2-1|TRBD2
CASSFGLAEYPNEQFF
TGTGCCAGCAGCTTTGGACTAGCGGAGTATCCAAATGAGCAGTTCTTC
>NA|TRBV27|TRBJ1-1|NA
CASWPVGGGTEAFF
TGTGCCAGCTGGCCAGTGGGCGGTGGGACTGAAGCTTTCTTT
>NA|TRBV30|TRBJ2-4|NA
CAWSKVAPREVIQYF
TGTGCCTGGAGTAAAGTAGCGCCCCGGGAAGTCATTCAGTACTTC
>NA|TRBV28|TRBJ2-7|NA
CASISAGYSSYEQYF
TGTGCCAGCATCTCCGCGGGGTACAGCTCCTACGAGCAGTACTTC